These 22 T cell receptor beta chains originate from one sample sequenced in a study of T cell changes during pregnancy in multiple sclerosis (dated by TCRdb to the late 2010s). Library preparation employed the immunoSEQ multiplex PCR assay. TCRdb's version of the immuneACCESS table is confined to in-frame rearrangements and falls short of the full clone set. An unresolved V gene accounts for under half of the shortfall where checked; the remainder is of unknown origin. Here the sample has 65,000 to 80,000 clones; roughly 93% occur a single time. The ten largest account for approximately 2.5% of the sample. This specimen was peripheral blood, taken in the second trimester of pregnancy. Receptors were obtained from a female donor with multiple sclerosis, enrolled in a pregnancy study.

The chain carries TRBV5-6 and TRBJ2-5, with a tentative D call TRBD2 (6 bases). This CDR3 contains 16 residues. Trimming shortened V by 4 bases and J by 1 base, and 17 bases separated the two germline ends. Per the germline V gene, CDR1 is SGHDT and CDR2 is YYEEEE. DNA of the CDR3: TGTGCCAGCAGCCTTAGCGGAATCCTTCTCCAAGAGACCCAGTACTTC. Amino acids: CASSLSGILLQETQYF.

The CDR3 bases are TGTGCCTGGAAGAGGGGGCATGGCACTGAAGCTTTCTTT. Its translation is CAWKRGHGTEAFF. This sequence joins TRBV30 and TRBJ1-1, with 7 bases that match TRBD1. This CDR3 comprises 13 residues. Unmatched junction bases numbered 6, after V lost 4 bases and J lost 4 bases. Per the germline V gene, CDR1 is GTSNPN and CDR2 is SVGIG (reference sequence).

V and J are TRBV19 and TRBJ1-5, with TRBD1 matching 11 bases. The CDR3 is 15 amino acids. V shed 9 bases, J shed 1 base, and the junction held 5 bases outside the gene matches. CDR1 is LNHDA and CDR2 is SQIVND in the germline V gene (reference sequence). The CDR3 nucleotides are TGTGCCAGCGGACAGGGGGCTAGGAGCAATCAGCCCCAGCATTTT. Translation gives CASGQGARSNQPQHF.

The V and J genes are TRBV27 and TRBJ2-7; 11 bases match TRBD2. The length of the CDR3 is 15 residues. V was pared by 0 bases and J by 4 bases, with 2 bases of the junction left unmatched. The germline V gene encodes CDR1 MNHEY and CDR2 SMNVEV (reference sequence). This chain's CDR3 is CASSLSGTSGYEQYF. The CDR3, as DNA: TGTGCCAGCAGTTTATCAGGGACTAGCGGATACGAGCAGTACTTC.

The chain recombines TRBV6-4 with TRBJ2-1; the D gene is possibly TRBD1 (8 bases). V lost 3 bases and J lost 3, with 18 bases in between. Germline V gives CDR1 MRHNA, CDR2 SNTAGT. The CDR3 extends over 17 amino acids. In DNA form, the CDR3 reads TGTGCCAGCAGTGAAGTCGCACAGGGGGGGTTCTACAATGAGCAGTTCTTC. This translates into CASSEVAQGGFYNEQFF.

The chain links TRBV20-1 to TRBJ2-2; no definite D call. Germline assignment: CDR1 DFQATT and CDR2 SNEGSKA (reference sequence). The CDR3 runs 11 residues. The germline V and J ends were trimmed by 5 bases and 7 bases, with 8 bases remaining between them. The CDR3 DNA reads TGCAGTGCTCCCCTAAACGGGGAGCTGTTTTTT. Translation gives CSAPLNGELFF.

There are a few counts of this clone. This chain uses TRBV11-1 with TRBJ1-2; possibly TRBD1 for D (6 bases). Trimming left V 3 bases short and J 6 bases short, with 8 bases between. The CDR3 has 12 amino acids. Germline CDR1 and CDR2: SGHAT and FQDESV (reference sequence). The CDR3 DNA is TGTGCCAGCAGCTTCAACAGGGATGGCTACACCTTC. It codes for CASSFNRDGYTF.

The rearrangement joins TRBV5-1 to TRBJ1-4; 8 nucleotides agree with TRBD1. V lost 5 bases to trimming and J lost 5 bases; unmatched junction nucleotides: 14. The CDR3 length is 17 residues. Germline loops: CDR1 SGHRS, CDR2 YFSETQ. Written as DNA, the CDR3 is TGCGCCAGCAGGGCGGCGACAGGGGATACCCCAAATGAAAAACTGTTTTTT. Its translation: CASRAATGDTPNEKLFF.

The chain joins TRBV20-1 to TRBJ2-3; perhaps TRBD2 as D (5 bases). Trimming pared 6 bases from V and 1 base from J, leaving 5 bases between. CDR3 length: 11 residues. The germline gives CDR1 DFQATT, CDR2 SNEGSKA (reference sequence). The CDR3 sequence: CSAGGTDTQYF. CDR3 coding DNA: TGCAGTGCCGGGGGCACAGATACGCAGTATTTT.

CDR3 loop: CASSKSQGRIGNTIYF. As DNA, the CDR3 is TGTGCCAGCAGCAAATCGCAGGGGCGAATTGGAAACACCATATATTTT. The chain is built from TRBV21-1 and TRBJ1-3; the table assigns TRBD1, which was not confirmed against the DNA. TRBV21-1 is reported as a pseudogene. This CDR3 comprises 16 residues.

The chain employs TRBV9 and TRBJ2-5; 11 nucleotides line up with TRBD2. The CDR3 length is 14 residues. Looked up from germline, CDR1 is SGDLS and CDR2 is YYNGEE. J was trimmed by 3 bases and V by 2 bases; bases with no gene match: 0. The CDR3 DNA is TGTGCCAGCAGCGTGACTAGCGGGGAAGAGACCCAGTACTTC. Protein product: CASSVTSGEETQYF.

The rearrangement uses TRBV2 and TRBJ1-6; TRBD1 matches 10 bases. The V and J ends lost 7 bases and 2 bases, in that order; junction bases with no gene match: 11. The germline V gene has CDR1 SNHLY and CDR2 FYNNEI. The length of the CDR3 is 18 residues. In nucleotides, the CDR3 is TGTGCCAGCACCCGTTGGACAGGGGGACGGGCCTATAATTCACCCCTCCACTTT. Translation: CASTRWTGGRAYNSPLHF.

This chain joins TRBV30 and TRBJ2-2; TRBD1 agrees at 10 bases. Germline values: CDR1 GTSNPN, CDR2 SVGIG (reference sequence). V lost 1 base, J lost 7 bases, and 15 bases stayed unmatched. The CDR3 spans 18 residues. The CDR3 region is CAWSARWGQGRVGGELFF. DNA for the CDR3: TGTGCCTGGAGTGCCCGGTGGGGACAGGGGAGAGTTGGCGGGGAGCTGTTTTTT.

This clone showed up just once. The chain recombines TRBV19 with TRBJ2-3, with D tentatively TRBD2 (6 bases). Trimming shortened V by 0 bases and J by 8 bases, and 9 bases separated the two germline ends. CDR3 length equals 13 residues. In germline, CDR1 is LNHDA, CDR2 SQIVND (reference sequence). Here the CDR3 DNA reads TGTGCCAGTAGTATAGATCAGGAGGGTACGCAGTATTTT. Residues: CASSIDQEGTQYF.

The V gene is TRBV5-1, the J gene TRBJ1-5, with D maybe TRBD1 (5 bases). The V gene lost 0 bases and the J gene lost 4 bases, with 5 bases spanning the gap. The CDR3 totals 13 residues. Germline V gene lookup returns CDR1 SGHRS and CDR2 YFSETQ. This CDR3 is CASSLGQNQPQHF. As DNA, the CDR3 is TGCGCCAGCAGCTTGGGACAGAATCAGCCCCAGCATTTT.

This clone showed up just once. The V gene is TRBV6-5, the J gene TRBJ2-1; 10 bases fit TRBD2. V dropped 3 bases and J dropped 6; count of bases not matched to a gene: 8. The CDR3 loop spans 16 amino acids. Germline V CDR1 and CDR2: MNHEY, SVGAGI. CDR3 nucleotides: TGTGCCAGCAGTTATTCAAGCGGGGGGGCATCCAATGAGCAGTTCTTC. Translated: CASSYSSGGASNEQFF.

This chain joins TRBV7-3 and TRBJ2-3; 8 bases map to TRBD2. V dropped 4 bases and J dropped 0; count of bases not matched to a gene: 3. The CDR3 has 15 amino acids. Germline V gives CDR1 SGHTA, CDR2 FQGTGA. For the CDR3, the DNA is TGTGCCAGCAGCTCTCAGCGGGGGAGCACAGATACGCAGTATTTT. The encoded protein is CASSSQRGSTDTQYF.

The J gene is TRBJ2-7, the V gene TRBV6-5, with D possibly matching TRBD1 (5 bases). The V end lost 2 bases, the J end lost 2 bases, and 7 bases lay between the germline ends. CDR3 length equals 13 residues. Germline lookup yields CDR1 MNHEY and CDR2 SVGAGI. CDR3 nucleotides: TGTGCCAGCAGTTACGGCAGGGCCTACGAGCAGTACTTC. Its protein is CASSYGRAYEQYF.

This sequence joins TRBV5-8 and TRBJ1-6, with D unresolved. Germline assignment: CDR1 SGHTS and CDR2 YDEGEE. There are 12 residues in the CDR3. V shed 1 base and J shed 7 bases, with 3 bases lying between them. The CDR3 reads CASSLINSPLHF. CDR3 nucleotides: TGTGCCAGCAGCTTGATAAATTCACCCCTCCACTTT.

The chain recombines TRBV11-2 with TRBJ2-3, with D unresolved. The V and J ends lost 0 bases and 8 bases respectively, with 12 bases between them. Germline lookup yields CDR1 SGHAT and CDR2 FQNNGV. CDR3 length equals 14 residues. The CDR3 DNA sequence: TGTGCCAGCAGCTTAGATCCCTCGGTTGCTACGCAGTATTTT. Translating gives CASSLDPSVATQYF.

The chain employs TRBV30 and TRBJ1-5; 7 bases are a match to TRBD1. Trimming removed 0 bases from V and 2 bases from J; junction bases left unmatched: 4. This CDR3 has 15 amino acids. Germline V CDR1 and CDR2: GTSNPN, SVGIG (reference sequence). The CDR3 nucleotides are TGTGCCTGGAGTGTTTTAACAGGGGGCAATCAGCCCCAGCATTTT. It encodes CAWSVLTGGNQPQHF.

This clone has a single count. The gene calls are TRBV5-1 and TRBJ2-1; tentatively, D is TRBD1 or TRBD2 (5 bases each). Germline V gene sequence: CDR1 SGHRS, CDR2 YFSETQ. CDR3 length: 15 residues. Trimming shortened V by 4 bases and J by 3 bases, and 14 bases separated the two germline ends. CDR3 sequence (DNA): TGCGCCAGCAGCCTGGGACCGGGAAACTACAATGAGCAGTTCTTC. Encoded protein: CASSLGPGNYNEQFF.